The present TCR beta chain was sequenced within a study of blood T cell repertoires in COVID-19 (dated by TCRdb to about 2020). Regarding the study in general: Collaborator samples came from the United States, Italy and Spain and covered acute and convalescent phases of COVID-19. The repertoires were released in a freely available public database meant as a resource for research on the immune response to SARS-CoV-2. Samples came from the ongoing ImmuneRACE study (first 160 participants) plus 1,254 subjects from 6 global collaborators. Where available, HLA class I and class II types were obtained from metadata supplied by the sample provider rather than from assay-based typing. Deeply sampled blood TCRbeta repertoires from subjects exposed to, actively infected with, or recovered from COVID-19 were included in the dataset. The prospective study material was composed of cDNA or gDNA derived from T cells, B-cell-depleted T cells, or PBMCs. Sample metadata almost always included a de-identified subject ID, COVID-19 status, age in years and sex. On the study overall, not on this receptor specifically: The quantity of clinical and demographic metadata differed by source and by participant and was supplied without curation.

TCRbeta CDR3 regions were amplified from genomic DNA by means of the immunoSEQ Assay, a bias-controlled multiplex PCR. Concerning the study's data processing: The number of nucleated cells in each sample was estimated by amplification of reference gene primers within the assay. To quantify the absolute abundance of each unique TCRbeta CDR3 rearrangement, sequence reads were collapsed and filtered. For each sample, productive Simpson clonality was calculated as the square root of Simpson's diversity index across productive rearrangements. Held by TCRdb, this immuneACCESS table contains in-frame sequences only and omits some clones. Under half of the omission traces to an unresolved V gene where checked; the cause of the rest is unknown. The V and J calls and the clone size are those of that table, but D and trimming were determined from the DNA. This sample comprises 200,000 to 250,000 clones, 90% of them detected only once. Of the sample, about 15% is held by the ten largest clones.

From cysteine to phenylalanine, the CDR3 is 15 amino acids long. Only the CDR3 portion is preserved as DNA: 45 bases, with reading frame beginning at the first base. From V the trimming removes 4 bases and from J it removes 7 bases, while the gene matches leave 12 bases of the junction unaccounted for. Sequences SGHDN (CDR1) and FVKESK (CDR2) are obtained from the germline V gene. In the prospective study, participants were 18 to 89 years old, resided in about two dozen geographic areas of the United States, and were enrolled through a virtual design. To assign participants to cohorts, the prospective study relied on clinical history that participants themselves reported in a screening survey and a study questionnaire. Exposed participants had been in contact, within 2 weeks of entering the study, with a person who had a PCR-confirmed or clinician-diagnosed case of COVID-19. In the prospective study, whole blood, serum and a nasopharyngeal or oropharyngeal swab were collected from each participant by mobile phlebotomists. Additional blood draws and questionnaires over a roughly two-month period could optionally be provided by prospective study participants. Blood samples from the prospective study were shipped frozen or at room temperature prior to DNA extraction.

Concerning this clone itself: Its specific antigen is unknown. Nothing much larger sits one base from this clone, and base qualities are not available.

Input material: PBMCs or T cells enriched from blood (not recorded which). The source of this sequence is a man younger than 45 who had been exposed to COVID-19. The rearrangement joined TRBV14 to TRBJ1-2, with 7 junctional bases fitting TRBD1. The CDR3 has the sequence CASSPHIGTESGYTF. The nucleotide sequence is TGTGCCAGCAGCCCGCATATCGGGACAGAATCTGGCTACACCTTC.